This T cell receptor (beta chain) was recovered during a study of blood T cells in healthy people across ages. Study-wide results and caveats: It was the long-lived donors that had more naive CD4+ cells and higher diversity than aged donors. Considered underestimates were the diversity estimates obtained from one million T cells.

In this sample, this clonotype turned up once. The antigen remains undetermined. The junction differs from germline at one of its ends, possibly a read error. Germline V gene lookup returns CDR1 KGHSH and CDR2 LQKENI. The CDR3 is made up of 17 amino acids. A second about 6 to 11 cycle PCR used barcoded and J-beta primers. A minimum of 2.5 million CDR3-containing paired-end reads was obtained for each sample. TCRdb reprocessed the 5' RACE reads with MiXCR, giving one entry per CDR3 protein. The sample has approximately 700,000 distinct CDR3 sequences, about a third seen once. Ranging in age from roughly 6 to 100, the donors were healthy Caucasian individuals from Russia.

Sequencing input: blood. This rearrangement joins TRBV18 to TRBJ2-7; TRBD1 matches at 10 bases. The sequence came from a woman at least 80 years old in good health. The CDR3 spells CAGSSRSGTGVSYEQYF. The CDR3 DNA reads TGTGCCGGCTCATCCCGTTCCGGGACAGGGGTCTCCTACGAGCAGTACTTC.